This TCR beta chain was obtained from a study of monozygotic twins with inflammatory bowel disease. The UMIs carried a 6-nucleotide sample barcode, and they were added by template switching. One entry per CDR3 protein, without DNA, is what TCRdb gives after re-calling the 5' RACE reads. This listing includes around 230,000 distinct CDR3 sequences. The CDR3 contains 16 residues. Germline V lookup: CDR1 KGHSH, CDR2 LQKENI. This sequence joins TRBV18 and TRBJ2-3; the TCRdb call, TRBD1, lacks DNA for checking. The sequence was collected from a human donor with ulcerative colitis or Crohn's disease, or a healthy co-twin of an affected twin (not recorded which). Sequences were obtained from blood. The CDR3 spells CASSPSRVGGTDTQYF.